What follows are 21 T cell receptor beta chains derived from one specimen sequenced in a study of identical twins. Each CDR3 protein is one row after TCRdb ran MiXCR on the 5' RACE reads. This sample has some 500,000 distinct CDR3 sequences, with 9.5% to 10% found just once. These data also formed part of another study, on yellow fever vaccine responses in identical twins.

Specimen: PBMCs. These receptors all stem from a woman between 18 and 29 years old in good health.

Many counts were recorded for this clonotype. J is TRBJ1-2 and V is TRBV4-1; unclear D gene. The germline V gene has CDR1 MGHRA and CDR2 YSYEKL. Trimming took 1 base from V and 2 from J, leaving 17 bases between them. The length of the CDR3 is 17 residues. The CDR3 sequence: CASSQGLTEKPNYGYTF. DNA for the CDR3: TGCGCCAGCAGCCAAGGTTTGACGGAGAAGCCAAACTATGGCTACACCTTC.

A few counts support this clonotype. The chain uses TRBV3-1 and TRBJ2-3, with 12 bases aligning to TRBD2. Germline assignment: CDR1 LGHDT and CDR2 YNNKEL (reference sequence). Germline trimming cut 4 bases from V and 5 bases from J; bases unmatched to any gene: 4. This CDR3 is 15 amino acids long. CDR3 amino acids: CASSPSGGARDTQYF. The CDR3 DNA reads as TGTGCCAGCAGCCCTAGCGGGGGGGCAAGAGATACGCAGTATTTT.

The V and J genes are TRBV29-1 and TRBJ2-1; D might be TRBD1 or TRBD2, each matching 5 bases. The CDR3 extends over 13 amino acids. Looked up from germline, CDR1 is SQVTM and CDR2 is ANQGSEA. CDR3 region: CNVTRGGNNEQFF. CDR3 bases: TGCAACGTCACCCGGGGCGGAAACAATGAGCAGTTCTTC.

The chain recombines TRBV7-9 with TRBJ2-5, with unresolved D. The CDR3 spans 14 residues. Germline loops: CDR1 SEHNR, CDR2 FQNEAQ (reference sequence). V gave up 8 bases and J gave up 1 base, with 14 bases separating them. Written as DNA, the CDR3 is TGTGCCAGCTCCGACGCCCTGACCCAAGAGACCCAGTACTTC. It encodes CASSDALTQETQYF. Drawing the rest from reference TRBV7-9 and TRBJ2-5, the complete variable domain is DTGVSQNPRHKITKRGQNVTFRCDPISEHNRLYWYRQTLGQGPEFLTYFQNEAQLEKSRLLSDRFSAERPKGSFSTLEIQRTEQGDSAMYLCASSDALTQETQYFGPGTRLLVL.

This clonotype was found a few times. This sequence joins TRBV7-8 and TRBJ2-7, with D perhaps being TRBD1 or TRBD2 (5 bases each). This CDR3 is built from 16 residues. Germline-derived CDR1 and CDR2 are SGHVS and FQNEAQ. V shed 4 bases and J shed 2 bases, with 18 bases lying between them. CDR3 sequence (DNA): TGTGCCAGCAGCTCCCGAGGGGCGGGTTTGACCTACGAGCAGTACTTC. This encodes CASSSRGAGLTYEQYF.

This chain links TRBV5-1 with TRBJ2-1; D might be TRBD2 (6 bases). This CDR3 region has 14 residues. Between the trimmed V and J ends, which lost 3 bases and 3 bases, there was a span of 10 bases. Germline V CDR1 and CDR2: SGHRS, YFSETQ. The CDR3 nucleotides are TGCGCCAGCAGCTGGAGTAGCGGCTACAATGAGCAGTTCTTC. Residues: CASSWSSGYNEQFF.

The gene calls are TRBV20-1 and TRBJ2-5; the match to TRBD2 covers 11 bases. The CDR3 sequence is 15 residues long. With 1 base clipped from V and 2 bases from J, the junction kept 3 bases outside the gene matches. Germline V CDR1 and CDR2: DFQATT, SNEGSKA (reference sequence). The CDR3, as DNA: TGCAGTGCTAGAGGCATAGCGGGAGGGCAAGAGACCCAGTACTTC. It is translated as CSARGIAGGQETQYF.

This clonotype occurred a few times. The V and J genes are TRBV28 and TRBJ2-7, with 9 bases matching TRBD1. CDR1 and CDR2 from the germline V gene are MDHEN and SYDVKM. The V and J ends lost 8 bases and 3 bases, in that order; junction bases with no gene match: 11. The CDR3 length is 15 residues. This chain's CDR3 is CASLITGGYIYEQYF. In DNA form, the CDR3 reads TGTGCCAGCCTTATTACAGGGGGCTATATCTACGAGCAGTACTTC.

This clonotype appeared many times. The CDR3 DNA sequence: TGTGCCAGCAGTTATCAGGGGGATAATTCACCCCTCCACTTT. This gives the protein CASSYQGDNSPLHF. The chain is built from TRBV27 and TRBJ1-6; TRBD1 aligns across 7 bases. Unmatched junction bases numbered 2, after V lost 4 bases and J lost 5 bases. Germline V gene sequence: CDR1 MNHEY, CDR2 SMNVEV (reference sequence). The CDR3 runs to 14 residues.

This clonotype was counted ten times or more. This chain links TRBV24-1 with TRBJ1-2; D may be TRBD1 (5 bases). Germline V lookup: CDR1 KGHDR, CDR2 SFDVKD. V gave up 2 bases and J gave up 8 bases, with 14 bases separating them. This CDR3 comprises 14 residues. CDR3 loop: CATSDSGPKEGYTF. The CDR3 DNA follows: TGTGCCACCAGTGATTCGGGACCCAAGGAAGGCTACACCTTC.

This sequence joins TRBV6-5 and TRBJ1-2; 8 bases agree with TRBD1. Germline CDR1 reads MNHEY; CDR2 reads SVGAGI. V trimming: 0 bases; J trimming: 6 bases; junction bases outside the gene matches: 6. The CDR3 consists of 15 residues. As DNA, the CDR3 is TGTGCCAGCAGTTACTCGAGACAGGGGATAAATGGCTACACCTTC. Encoded protein: CASSYSRQGINGYTF.

This clonotype was seen ten or more times. The junction shows a germline mismatch at one end, possibly a read error. J is TRBJ2-3 and V is TRBV5-1; 10 bases agree with TRBD2. The CDR3 runs 16 residues. Germline values: CDR1 SGHRS, CDR2 YFSETQ. Written as DNA, the CDR3 is TGTGCCAGCAGCCTTGGAGCGGGGGGGCCGACAGATACGCAGTATTTT. It yields the protein CASSLGAGGPTDTQYF. The full variable domain, completed using reference TRBV5-1 and TRBJ2-3, is KAGVTQTPRYLIKTRGQQVTLSCSPISGHRSVSWYQQTPGQGLQFLFEYFSETQRNKGNFPGRFSGRQFSNSRSEMNVSTLELGDSALYLCASSLGAGGPTDTQYFGPGTRLTVL.

A few counts support this clonotype. This chain's CDR3 is CASSQESPQGMGETQYF. As DNA, the CDR3 is TGCGCCAGCAGCCAAGAAAGTCCGCAGGGTATGGGGGAGACCCAGTACTTC. This chain uses TRBV4-3 with TRBJ2-5; the D gene is possibly TRBD1 (5 bases). The CDR3 extends over 17 amino acids. The V and J ends lost 0 bases and 5 bases respectively, with 19 bases between them. The germline V gene has CDR1 LGHNA and CDR2 YSLEER.

The table lists this clonotype with many counts. This rearrangement joins TRBV5-6 to TRBJ2-1; 7 nucleotides agree with TRBD2. CDR3 length equals 16 residues. J gave up 6 bases and V 3 bases, and 12 bases lay outside the gene matches. Germline lookup yields CDR1 SGHDT and CDR2 YYEEEE. The CDR3 loop reads CASSSFLGEGLNEQFF. In nucleotides, the CDR3 is TGTGCCAGCAGCTCCTTTTTGGGGGAGGGCCTCAATGAGCAGTTCTTC.

The chain joins TRBV28 to TRBJ2-7; 11 nucleotides agree with TRBD2. The CDR3 is made up of 16 amino acids. Germline CDR1 is MDHEN and CDR2 is SYDVKM. Trimming took 6 bases from V and 5 from J; bases not matched to a gene: 12. CDR3 bases: TGTGCCAGCAGGTTAAAAATTCTAGCGGGAGGCAACGAGCAGTACTTC. This translates into CASRLKILAGGNEQYF. Based on the CDR3 plus reference TRBV28 and TRBJ2-7, the full variable domain is DVKVTQSSRYLVKRTGEKVFLECVQDMDHENMFWYRQDPGLGLRLIYFSYDVKMKEKGDIPEGYSVSREKKERFSLILESASTNQTSMYLCASRLKILAGGNEQYFGPGTRLTVT.

The chain employs TRBV30 and TRBJ2-2, with D possibly matching TRBD2 (6 bases). The V gene lost 4 bases and the J gene lost 1 base, with 10 bases spanning the gap. CDR3 size: 14 residues. In germline, CDR1 is GTSNPN, CDR2 SVGIG (reference sequence). The DNA for the CDR3 is TGTGCCTGGAATTCGGGAGTGAACACCGGGGAGCTGTTTTTT. It codes for CAWNSGVNTGELFF.

This clonotype has a single count. The germline gene is not matched at one end of the junction; a read error may be the cause. The chain carries TRBV7-9 and TRBJ2-7, with 8 positions matching TRBD1. Germline V CDR1 and CDR2: SEHNR, FQNEAQ (reference sequence). The CDR3 has 14 residues. The CDR3 bases are TGTGCCAGCAGCCCACAGGGGGACGGCTACGAGCAGCACTTC. It yields the protein CASSPQGDGYEQHF.

This clonotype was seen at least ten times. This chain uses TRBV6-1 with TRBJ2-3; D gene unclear. This CDR3 contains 15 residues. Trimming stripped 1 base from V and 2 bases from J, with 10 bases between. CDR1 and CDR2 from the germline V gene are MNHNS and SASEGT. In DNA, the CDR3 is TGTGCCAGCAGTGAAGGGCAGTATTTCACAGATACGCAGTATTTT. Translation: CASSEGQYFTDTQYF.

This clonotype was seen only a few times. This chain uses TRBV9 with TRBJ2-7, with 8 bases aligning to TRBD1. CDR1 and CDR2 (germline): SGDLS, YYNGEE. With 3 bases clipped from V and 3 bases from J, the junction kept 8 bases outside the gene matches. The CDR3 extends over 15 amino acids. Here the CDR3 reads CASSAGGRGHYEQYF. The CDR3 nucleotides are TGTGCCAGCAGCGCAGGGGGCAGGGGCCACTACGAGCAGTACTTC.

This clonotype was recorded a few times. CDR3 sequence: CASSLTPWGSGGTDTQYF. The CDR3 DNA reads as TGTGCCAGCAGCTTAACTCCCTGGGGTAGCGGGGGCACAGATACGCAGTATTTT. The chain recombines TRBV7-3 with TRBJ2-3; TRBD2 matches 8 bases. The V and J ends lost 0 bases and 1 base, in that order; junction bases with no gene match: 9. Germline CDR1 and CDR2: SGHTA and FQGTGA. This CDR3 comprises 18 residues.

This clonotype was detected only a few times. This sequence joins TRBV7-8 and TRBJ2-5; D is perhaps TRBD1 (6 bases). Looked up from germline, CDR1 is SGHVS and CDR2 is FQNEAQ. The CDR3 spans 20 residues. The ends were cut back, 4 bases at V and 4 bases at J, with 31 bases in the middle. The CDR3 DNA sequence: TGTGCCAGCAGCTGGGAGAGGTTCCGGGACCAGTCAAGGGACATAGAGACCCAGTACTTC. As protein: CASSWERFRDQSRDIETQYF.